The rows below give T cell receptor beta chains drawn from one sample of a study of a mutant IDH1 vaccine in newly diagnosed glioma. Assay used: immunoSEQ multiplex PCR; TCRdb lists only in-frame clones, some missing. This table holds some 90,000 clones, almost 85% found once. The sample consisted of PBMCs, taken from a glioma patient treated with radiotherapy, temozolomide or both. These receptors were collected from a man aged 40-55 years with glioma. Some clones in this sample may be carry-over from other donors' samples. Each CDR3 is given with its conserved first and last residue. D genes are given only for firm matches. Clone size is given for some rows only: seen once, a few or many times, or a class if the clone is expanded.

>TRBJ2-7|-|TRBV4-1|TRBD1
TGCGCCAGCAGCCCTAAGGGACAGGGTCATCTAAACGAGCAGTACTTC
CASSPKGQGHLNEQYF
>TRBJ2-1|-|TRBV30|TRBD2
TGTGCCTGCTCGAAGCGGGGAGGCCCTGTTTACAATGAGCAGTTCTTC
CACSKRGGPVYNEQFF
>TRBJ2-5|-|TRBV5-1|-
TGCGCCAGCAGCTTGGCGGGGGCACGGGAGACCCAGTACTTC
CASSLAGARETQYF
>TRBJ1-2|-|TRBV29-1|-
TGCAGCGTTGAAGGCCGGGTCGGCTATGGCTACACCTTC
CSVEGRVGYGYTF
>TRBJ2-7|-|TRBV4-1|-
TGCGCCAGCAGCCAAACGGCGGCAGTTAGCTACGAGCAGTACTTC
CASSQTAAVSYEQYF
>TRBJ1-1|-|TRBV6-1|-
TGTGCCAGCGGCTTGAGGGGCAAGATCACTGAAGCTTTCTTT
CASGLRGKITEAFF
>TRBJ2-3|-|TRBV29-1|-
TGCAGCGTTGCTCTGGGCAGAGCTAGCACAGATACGCAGTATTTT
CSVALGRASTDTQYF
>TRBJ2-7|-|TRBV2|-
TGTGCCAGCAGGGCGGGGACAACCTACGAGCAGTACTTC
CASRAGTTYEQYF
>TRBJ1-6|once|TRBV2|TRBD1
TGTGCCAGCAGTCCAGGACAGGGCTCGAGTTCACCCCTCCACTTT
CASSPGQGSSSPLHF
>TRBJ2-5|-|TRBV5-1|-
TGCGCCAGCAGCTTGGCTCAGGGGAGTCAAGAGACCCAGTACTTC
CASSLAQGSQETQYF
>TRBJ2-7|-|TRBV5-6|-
TGTGCCAGCAGCTTTTCTAGTTCCTACGAGCAGTACTTC
CASSFSSSYEQYF
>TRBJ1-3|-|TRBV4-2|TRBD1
TGTGCCAGCAGCCCAGGACAGGGCTCTGGAAACACCATATATTTT
CASSPGQGSGNTIYF
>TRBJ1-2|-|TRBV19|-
TGTGCCAGTAGTCCCACTGGGGGTTTTAACTATGGCTACACCTTC
CASSPTGGFNYGYTF
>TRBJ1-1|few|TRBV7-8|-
TGTGCCAGCAGCTTAGCGGATATAACACGAACCTTTGAAGCTTTCTTT
CASSLADITRTFEAFF
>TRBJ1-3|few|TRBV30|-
TGTGCCTGGAGTGTACGATACCGAAACACCATATATTTT
CAWSVRYRNTIYF
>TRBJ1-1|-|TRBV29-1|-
TGCAGCGTCGCGGACAGCGGGGCTTTCTTT
CSVADSGAFF
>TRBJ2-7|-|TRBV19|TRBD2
TGTGCCAGTAGTAGCGGACTAGCGGGGCACGAGCAGTACTTC
CASSSGLAGHEQYF
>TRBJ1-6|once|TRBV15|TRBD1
TGTGCCACCAGCAGACCTGGACAGGGCGGACGTTCACCCCTCCACTTT
CATSRPGQGGRSPLHF
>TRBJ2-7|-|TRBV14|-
TGTGCCAGCAGCACAGCTGTTGCCTACGAGCAGTACTTC
CASSTAVAYEQYF
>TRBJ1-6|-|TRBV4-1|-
TGCGCCAGCAGCCAAGGGTTAGGGGTGGATAATTCACCCCTCCACTTT
CASSQGLGVDNSPLHF
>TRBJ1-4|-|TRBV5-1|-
TGCGCCAGCAGCTTGAGGGGGGCGGATGAAAAACTGTTTTTT
CASSLRGADEKLFF
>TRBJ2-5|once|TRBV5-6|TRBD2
TGTGCCAGCAGCCCGGGACTAGGGGGAGAGACCCAGTACTTC
CASSPGLGGETQYF
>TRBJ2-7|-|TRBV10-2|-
TGCGCCAGCAGGGACCTAAGTTTTGGCGGCCGGAGCTCCTACGAGCAGTACTTC
CASRDLSFGGRSSYEQYF
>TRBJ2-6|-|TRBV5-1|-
TGCGCCAGCAGCTTGGACGGACTCCTCGGCTCTGGGGCCAACGTCCTGACTTTC
CASSLDGLLGSGANVLTF
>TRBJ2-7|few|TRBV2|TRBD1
TGTGCCAGCAGGATCCCCCGGACAGGGGGCGAGCAGTACTTC
CASRIPRTGGEQYF
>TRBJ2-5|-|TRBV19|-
TGTGCCAGTAGTATACTTGCCGGATTCCAAGAGACCCAGTACTTC
CASSILAGFQETQYF
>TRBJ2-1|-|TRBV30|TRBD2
TGTGCCTGGGATAGCGGGAGGGCTCGGGAGCAGTTCTTC
CAWDSGRAREQFF
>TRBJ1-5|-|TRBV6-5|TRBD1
TGTGCCAGCACAACAGGGGCGGGCAATCAGCCCCAGCATTTT
CASTTGAGNQPQHF
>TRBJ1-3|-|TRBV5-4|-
TGTGCCAGCAGCTTGTCCGGCCGGAGCTCTGGAAACACCATATATTTT
CASSLSGRSSGNTIYF
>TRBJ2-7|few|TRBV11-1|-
TGTGCCAGCAGCCGGACGGATACCTACGAGCAGTACTTC
CASSRTDTYEQYF
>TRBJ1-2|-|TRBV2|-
TGTGCCAGCAGTGAAGCCGTGGCGGGGGTTGACTATGGCTACACCTTC
CASSEAVAGVDYGYTF
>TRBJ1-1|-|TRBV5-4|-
TGTGCCAGCAGCCTGAGAGGGGAGGACACTGAAGCTTTCTTT
CASSLRGEDTEAFF
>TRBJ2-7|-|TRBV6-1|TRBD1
TGTGCCAGCAGACGACAGGGATCGGGCTTGGGCGAGCAGTACTTC
CASRRQGSGLGEQYF
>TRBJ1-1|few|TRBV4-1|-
TGCGCCAGCAGCCAAGATCTATCAGGGACGGCTGAAGCTTTCTTT
CASSQDLSGTAEAFF
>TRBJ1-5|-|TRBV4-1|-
TGCGCCAGCAGCCATAGAGTGATTGGGAGAGGCAATCAGCCCCAGCATTTT
CASSHRVIGRGNQPQHF
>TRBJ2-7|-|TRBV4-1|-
TGCGCCAGCAGCCAACCAGGGGTCGACGAGCAGTACTTC
CASSQPGVDEQYF
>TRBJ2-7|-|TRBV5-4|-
TGTGCCAGCAGCTTAGGAGGGGGCCTCGGGAACGAGCAGTACTTC
CASSLGGGLGNEQYF
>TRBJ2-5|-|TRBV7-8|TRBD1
TGTGCCAGCAGCTCCACAGGGGGAAGAGTTGGCCAGTACTTC
CASSSTGGRVGQYF
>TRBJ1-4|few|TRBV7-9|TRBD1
TGTGCCAGCAGCTCAGGGACAGTTAATGAAAAACTGTTTTTT
CASSSGTVNEKLFF
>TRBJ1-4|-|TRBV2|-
TGTGCCAGCAGTGAAGGGGCAGGATTTGAAAAACTGTTTTTT
CASSEGAGFEKLFF
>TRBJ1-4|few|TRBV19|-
TGTGCCGGCCAAGGGGAACGGACTAATGAAAAACTGTTTTTT
CAGQGERTNEKLFF
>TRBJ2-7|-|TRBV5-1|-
TGCGCCAGCAGCTTGGCCTTGGGGGTTTCCTACGAGCAGTACTTC
CASSLALGVSYEQYF
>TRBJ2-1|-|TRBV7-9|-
TGTGCCAGCAGCTTAGCGGGGGCGGGGGATGAGCAGTTCTTC
CASSLAGAGDEQFF
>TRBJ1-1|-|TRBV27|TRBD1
TGTGCCAGCAGTCGTAAAACAGGGGGCCTCGCTGAAGCTTTCTTT
CASSRKTGGLAEAFF
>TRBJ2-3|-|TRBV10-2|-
TGCGCCAGCAGTGATTACCGAGCAGATACGCAGTATTTT
CASSDYRADTQYF
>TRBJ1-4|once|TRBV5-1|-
TGCGCCAGCAGCTTGGGCCCAGGGGAAAAACTGTTTTTT
CASSLGPGEKLFF
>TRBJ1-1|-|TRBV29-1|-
TGCAGCGTTGAACGTGGGGACACTGAAGCTTTCTTT
CSVERGDTEAFF
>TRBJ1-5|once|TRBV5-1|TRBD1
TGCGCCAGCAGCTTGGGAGCCCAGGGGGGCAAGCCCTGGATACCCCAGCATTTT
CASSLGAQGGKPWIPQHF
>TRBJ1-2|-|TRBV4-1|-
TGCGCCAGCAGCCAAGATCGGAGTGGTTATGGCTACACCTTC
CASSQDRSGYGYTF
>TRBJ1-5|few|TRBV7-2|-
TGTGCCAGCAGCTTAGCGAGCAAAGGGGACAATCAGCCCCAGCATTTT
CASSLASKGDNQPQHF
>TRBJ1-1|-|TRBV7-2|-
TGTGCCAGCAGCTCTAGGCTTGAAGCTTTCTTT
CASSSRLEAFF
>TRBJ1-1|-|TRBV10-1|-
TGCGCCAGCAGTGAGCCCGAAAACACTGAAGCTTTCTTT
CASSEPENTEAFF
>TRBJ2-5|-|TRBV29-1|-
TGCAGCGTTGAAGGAGGGGTCCCTGGGGAGACCCAGTACTTC
CSVEGGVPGETQYF
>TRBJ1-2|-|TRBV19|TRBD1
TGTGCCAGTAGCCCAGGGAGGGGGCAAGTCTATGGCTACACCTTC
CASSPGRGQVYGYTF
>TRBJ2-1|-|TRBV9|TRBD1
TGTGCCAGCAGCGCGACAGGGCTCCACAATGAGCAGTTCTTC
CASSATGLHNEQFF
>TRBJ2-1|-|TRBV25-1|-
TGTGCCAGCAGTGAATTGGGGGGGCCTAACAATGAGCAGTTCTTC
CASSELGGPNNEQFF
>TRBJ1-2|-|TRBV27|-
TGTGCCAGCAGTTTCGCGGGGGGGCTCAACTATGGCTACACCTTC
CASSFAGGLNYGYTF
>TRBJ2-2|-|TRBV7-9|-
TGTGCCAGCAGCTACTGGGTAAACACCGGGGAGCTGTTTTTT
CASSYWVNTGELFF
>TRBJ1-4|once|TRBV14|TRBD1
TGTGCCAGCAGCCAAGAGGGGACAGGGGTCGGTAATGAAAAACTGTTTTTT
CASSQEGTGVGNEKLFF
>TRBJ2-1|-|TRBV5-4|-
TGTGCCAGCAGCTTGGGAAGCGGGCTGCGGGACAATGAGCAGTTCTTC
CASSLGSGLRDNEQFF